The T cell receptor (beta chain) under discussion was sequenced for a study of blood T cells in healthy people across ages. V lost 1 base, J lost 0 bases, and 11 bases stayed unmatched. There are 19 residues in the CDR3. Germline assignment: CDR1 DFQATT and CDR2 SNEGSKA (reference sequence). Total RNA was isolated from each sample in quantities of at least 5 micrograms. A sample-barcoded 5' primer and a J-beta primer mix were used in a second PCR of about 7 to 12 cycles. TCRdb used MiXCR to reprocess the 5' RACE reads, holding one entry per CDR3 protein. The table records around 1.1 million distinct CDR3 sequences, more than 30% of them present only once. This clonotype showed up just a few times.

Source material: blood. The receptor's source is a man between 18 and 29 years old in good health. This chain uses TRBV20-1 with TRBJ2-6; 8 nucleotides line up with TRBD1. Written as DNA, the CDR3 is TGCAGTGCTAGAGCCCAGGACAGGGATGCATTCTCTGGGGCCAACGTCCTGACTTTC. As protein: CSARAQDRDAFSGANVLTF.